This T cell receptor (beta chain) was captured by sequencing in a study of PD-1 blockade in classical Hodgkin lymphoma. Study-level findings and limits: Baseline TCR diversity was reportedly lower in newly diagnosed patients than in healthy donors. It was reported as lower still in relapsed/refractory patients. Although disease activity or prior therapy may be involved, causes of the repertoire differences remain undefined.

For this clone: What it recognizes is unknown.

Time point reported: newly diagnosed, previously untreated cHL patient sample. CD4+ T cells were purified from thawed PBMCs by negative selection. Comparator PBMCs were from newly diagnosed, untreated classical Hodgkin lymphoma. The table came from immunoSEQ multiplex PCR; TCRdb's copy has only in-frame clones and leaves some out. The repertoire holds 15,000 to 17,000 clones, with more than 70% as singletons. This CDR3 has 19 residues. V was pared by 8 bases and J by 5 bases, with 16 bases of the junction left unmatched. Looked up from germline, CDR1 is LNHDA and CDR2 is SQIVND (reference sequence). Sequencing input: CD4+ T cells from blood. The clonotype originates from a human donor with classical Hodgkin lymphoma. V gene TRBV19 combines with J gene TRBJ2-1, with 15 bases that match TRBD2. The CDR3 coding sequence is TGTGCCAGTTACCCGGGACTAGCGGGAGGCACCTCTCGGGACAATGAGCAGTTCTTC. This sequence encodes CASYPGLAGGTSRDNEQFF.